A single sample is the source of the 14 T cell receptor beta chains below, sequenced in a study of blood T cell repertoires in COVID-19 (dated by TCRdb to 2020 to 2021). The library was made by the immunoSEQ multiplex PCR assay. TCRdb took this table from immuneACCESS and kept in-frame rearrangements with V and J called. Such tables lack part of the clones; where checked against another copy, unresolved V genes explain under half of the gap, and the rest is unexplained. For this sample there are 150,000 or so clones; about 80% appear just once. The top ten constitute 29% of the sample. Sequencing was performed on peripheral blood. The source of these receptors is a woman in her sixties or seventies with acute or convalescent COVID-19.

The rearrangement uses TRBV7-9 and TRBJ1-2; TRBD1 matches at 7 bases. From germline, CDR1 is SEHNR and CDR2 FQNEAQ (reference sequence). The CDR3 totals 16 residues. The ends lost 5 bases at V and 4 bases at J; junction bases unmatched: 13. The CDR3 protein is CASSLRTGTYFYGYTF. As DNA, the CDR3 is TGTGCCAGCAGCCTACGGACAGGAACCTACTTCTATGGCTACACCTTC.

The chain is built from TRBV19 and TRBJ1-2, with 8 bases that match TRBD1. This CDR3 comprises 15 residues. From germline, CDR1 is LNHDA and CDR2 SQIVND (reference sequence). V dropped 2 bases and J dropped 1; count of bases not matched to a gene: 3. DNA of the CDR3: TGTGCCAGTAGTATACCCGGACAGGGTAACTATGGCTACACCTTC. Translating gives CASSIPGQGNYGYTF.

The chain carries TRBV5-1 and TRBJ2-4, with D tentatively TRBD2 (6 bases). Germline V CDR1 and CDR2: SGHRS, YFSETQ. The length of the CDR3 is 15 residues. V dropped 0 bases and J dropped 6 bases, with 13 bases sitting between them. CDR3 protein: CASSLAGETTNIQYF. CDR3 sequence (DNA): TGCGCCAGCAGCTTGGCGGGGGAGACAACAAACATTCAGTACTTC.

The chain combines TRBV7-9 with TRBJ1-3; D uncertain. The CDR3 contains 14 residues. Trimming removed 5 bases from V and 2 bases from J, with 10 bases in between. Germline CDR1 SEHNR, CDR2 FQNEAQ (reference sequence). The CDR3 loop reads CASSPQNAGNTIYF. In DNA, the CDR3 is TGTGCCAGCAGCCCCCAGAATGCTGGAAACACCATATATTTT.

The V gene is TRBV10-1, the J gene TRBJ1-3; no reliable D call. The CDR3 extends over 13 amino acids. Germline CDR1 is WNHNN and CDR2 is SYGVQD (reference sequence). Deletions cut 4 bases from V and 4 bases from J, with 8 bases between. CDR3 sequence reads: CASSGGPGNTIYF. The CDR3 DNA sequence: TGCGCCAGCAGTGGAGGCCCAGGAAACACCATATATTTT.

This rearrangement joins TRBV6-5 to TRBJ1-2; no firm D call. There are 13 residues in the CDR3. Per germline, CDR1 MNHEY and CDR2 SVGAGI. V was trimmed by 6 bases and J by 3 bases, leaving 11 bases between them. CDR3 loop: CASRGTGDYGYTF. The CDR3 nucleotides are TGTGCCAGCAGAGGCACCGGGGACTATGGCTACACCTTC.

The V gene is TRBV10-1, the J gene TRBJ2-7, with 7 bases lining up with TRBD1. CDR3 length: 13 amino acids. Germline V gives CDR1 WNHNN, CDR2 SYGVQD (reference sequence). The V and J ends lost 2 bases and 2 bases, in that order; junction bases with no gene match: 0. The CDR3 is CASSEGTAYEQYF. The DNA of the CDR3 is TGCGCCAGCAGTGAGGGGACAGCCTACGAGCAGTACTTC.

J is TRBJ1-3 and V is TRBV4-2, with D hard to call. Deletions cut 1 base from V and 3 bases from J, with 13 bases between. Per germline, CDR1 LGHNA and CDR2 YNFKEQ. CDR3 length: 16 residues. Here the CDR3 reads CASSQGWAESGNTIYF. The CDR3 region has the DNA TGTGCCAGCAGCCAAGGTTGGGCAGAAAGTGGAAACACCATATATTTT.

The chain carries TRBV5-4 and TRBJ2-5; D perhaps matches TRBD1 (6 bases). The CDR3 has 14 residues. Trimming removed 1 base from V and 4 bases from J, with 11 bases in between. The germline CDR1 and CDR2 sequences are SGHNT and YYREEE (reference sequence). CDR3 residues: CASSLWGPGETQYF. CDR3 DNA sequence: TGTGCCAGCAGCTTGTGGGGGCCCGGAGAGACCCAGTACTTC.

This sequence joins TRBV28 and TRBJ2-7; 9 positions match TRBD1. This CDR3 region has 15 residues. Germline CDR1 reads MDHEN; CDR2 reads SYDVKM. Trimming took 6 bases from V and 2 from J; bases not matched to a gene: 8. This CDR3 reads CASSLRGTGTYEQYV. CDR3 coding DNA: TGTGCCAGCAGCCTCAGGGGGACAGGGACCTACGAGCAGTACGTC.

This chain connects TRBV10-3 to TRBJ2-3; D call uncertain. The CDR3 spans 13 residues. The germline V gene encodes CDR1 ENHRY and CDR2 SYGVKD. With 3 bases removed from V and 2 bases from J, the gap between germline ends came to 6 bases. CDR3 protein: CAISDRHTDTQYF. CDR3 DNA: TGTGCCATCAGTGACAGACACACAGATACGCAGTATTTT.

This sequence joins TRBV9 and TRBJ2-7; 9 bases agree with TRBD2. V trimming: 0 bases; J trimming: 12 bases; junction bases outside the gene matches: 13. The CDR3 is 15 residues long. Germline V CDR1 and CDR2: SGDLS, YYNGEE. The CDR3 spells CASSVGASGAIDMYF. CDR3 coding DNA: TGTGCCAGCAGCGTAGGGGCTAGCGGGGCGATCGATATGTACTTC.

The gene calls are TRBV19 and TRBJ1-6; D uncertain. V lost 5 bases to trimming and J lost 7 bases, with 9 bases between them. Germline CDR1 and CDR2: LNHDA and SQIVND (reference sequence). CDR3 size: 13 residues. The CDR3, as DNA: TGTGCCAGTAGTGCGGGGAAAAATTCACCCCTCCACTTT. Its translation is CASSAGKNSPLHF.

The rearrangement links TRBV10-3 to TRBJ2-1; tentatively, D is TRBD1 (6 bases). Deletions cut 6 bases from V and 6 bases from J, with 6 bases between. Germline CDR1 reads ENHRY; CDR2 reads SYGVKD. The CDR3 is made up of 11 amino acids. The CDR3 coding sequence is TGTGCCATCAGACAGGGCAATGAGCAGTTCTTC. Translated, it gives CAIRQGNEQFF.